The rows below give T cell receptor beta chains drawn from one sample of a study of response to subunit inactivated influenza vaccine. TCRdb independently ran MiXCR on the RT-PCR reads; one entry per CDR3 protein. Counted here are some 480,000 distinct CDR3 sequences, roughly 9.8% occurring once; the ten biggest clones make up approximately 12%. Sequenced material: PBMCs from blood, taken 45 days after vaccination. Source of these receptors: a man aged 45-65 years who received an inactivated influenza vaccine. Each CDR3 is given with its conserved first and last residue. The order of the fields is J gene, clone size, V gene, D gene, CDR3 DNA, CDR3 protein. The D gene is left open where the match is weak. Size values are once, few and many counts, or a class for expanded clones, and some rows have none.

j_call: TRBJ2-7; clone_size: -; v_call: TRBV5-1; d_call: TRBD1; cdr3_nt: TGCGCCAGCAGCTCGGCGACAGGGGTGTACGAGCAGTACTTC; cdr3_aa: CASSSATGVYEQYF
j_call: TRBJ1-2; clone_size: few; v_call: TRBV6-5; d_call: -; cdr3_nt: TGTGCCAGCAGTTACTCAAAACAGGGAGGCTATGGCTACACCTTC; cdr3_aa: CASSYSKQGGYGYTF
j_call: TRBJ2-1; clone_size: -; v_call: TRBV7-9; d_call: -; cdr3_nt: TGTGCCAGCAGCTTATTGAGCTCAAACCACAATGAGCAGTTCTTC; cdr3_aa: CASSLLSSNHNEQFF
j_call: TRBJ2-7; clone_size: -; v_call: TRBV4-1; d_call: -; cdr3_nt: TGCGCCAGCAGCCAAGAATTCCAGGGCAGGGTCTCGTCCGGGCAGTACTTC; cdr3_aa: CASSQEFQGRVSSGQYF
j_call: TRBJ1-3; clone_size: -; v_call: TRBV10-2; d_call: -; cdr3_nt: TGCGCCAGCAGTTCCGGCAGGGTATATGGAAACACCATATATTTT; cdr3_aa: CASSSGRVYGNTIYF
j_call: TRBJ2-7; clone_size: -; v_call: TRBV24-1; d_call: -; cdr3_nt: TGTGCCACCAGTAAGGCGAGCTCCTACGAGCAGTACTTC; cdr3_aa: CATSKASSYEQYF
j_call: TRBJ2-7; clone_size: few; v_call: TRBV29-1; d_call: TRBD1; cdr3_nt: TGCAGCGTTGTTGGGGACAGGGGCCTCGGGTACGAGCAGTACTTC; cdr3_aa: CSVVGDRGLGYEQYF
j_call: TRBJ2-7; clone_size: many; v_call: TRBV12-3/TRBV12-4; d_call: TRBD2; cdr3_nt: TGTGCCAGCAGTTGGACTAGCGGGCCCTACGAGCAGTACTTC; cdr3_aa: CASSWTSGPYEQYF
j_call: TRBJ2-1; clone_size: many; v_call: TRBV12-3/TRBV12-4; d_call: TRBD2; cdr3_nt: TGTGCCAGCAGTTTAGCGGGAGGGCCTGAGCAGTTCTTC; cdr3_aa: CASSLAGGPEQFF
j_call: TRBJ1-2; clone_size: few; v_call: TRBV20-1; d_call: TRBD1; cdr3_nt: TGCAGTGCGCCTCCAGGGGGTCCTTCCTATGGCTACACCTTC; cdr3_aa: CSAPPGGPSYGYTF
j_call: TRBJ2-3; clone_size: few; v_call: TRBV25-1; d_call: -; cdr3_nt: TGTGCCAGCCCCTTGATAGGCCGGGAAAACACAGATACGCAGTATTTT; cdr3_aa: CASPLIGRENTDTQYF
j_call: TRBJ2-1; clone_size: -; v_call: TRBV6-2/TRBV6-3; d_call: TRBD1; cdr3_nt: TGTGCCAGCATTAGAGAACAGGGGTACAATGAGCAGTTCTTC; cdr3_aa: CASIREQGYNEQFF
j_call: TRBJ2-2; clone_size: -; v_call: TRBV29-1; d_call: TRBD2; cdr3_nt: TGCAGCGTTGATAGCGGGAGCACCGGGGAGCTGTTTTTT; cdr3_aa: CSVDSGSTGELFF
j_call: TRBJ2-1; clone_size: many; v_call: TRBV6-5; d_call: -; cdr3_nt: TGTGCCAGCAGTTACTCGATAGAAGCGACCGAGCAGTTCTTC; cdr3_aa: CASSYSIEATEQFF
j_call: TRBJ2-7; clone_size: many; v_call: TRBV11-2; d_call: TRBD1; cdr3_nt: TGTGCCAGCAGCTCCAATCAGGGGGCGTGGGAGCAGTACTTC; cdr3_aa: CASSSNQGAWEQYF
j_call: TRBJ2-7; clone_size: -; v_call: TRBV4-3; d_call: -; cdr3_nt: TGCGCCAGCAGCCAAGATAGCGTGGACGAGCAGTACTTC; cdr3_aa: CASSQDSVDEQYF
j_call: TRBJ1-1; clone_size: -; v_call: TRBV20-1; d_call: -; cdr3_nt: TGCAGTGCTCTCGACAGGCGGAAGGGCACTGAAGCTTTCTTT; cdr3_aa: CSALDRRKGTEAFF
j_call: TRBJ2-1; clone_size: -; v_call: TRBV6-2/TRBV6-3; d_call: -; cdr3_nt: TGTGCCAGCAGTTACGGGGCTGGGGGCGAGCAGTTCTTC; cdr3_aa: CASSYGAGGEQFF
j_call: TRBJ2-7; clone_size: many; v_call: TRBV20-1; d_call: TRBD1; cdr3_nt: TGCAGTGCTTTCCGGGACAGGGGGGTGTACGAGCAGTACTTC; cdr3_aa: CSAFRDRGVYEQYF
j_call: TRBJ1-1; clone_size: few; v_call: TRBV6-1; d_call: TRBD1; cdr3_nt: TGTGCCAGCAGCCGTCCGACAGGGACCACTGAAGCTTTCTTT; cdr3_aa: CASSRPTGTTEAFF
j_call: TRBJ2-7; clone_size: -; v_call: TRBV5-1; d_call: -; cdr3_nt: TGCGCCAGCAGCAAAGACGGAGCCTACGAGCAGTACTTC; cdr3_aa: CASSKDGAYEQYF
j_call: TRBJ2-2; clone_size: -; v_call: TRBV10-3; d_call: -; cdr3_nt: TGTGCCACCGGACATAACTCAGGGGAGCTGTTTTTT; cdr3_aa: CATGHNSGELFF
j_call: TRBJ2-3; clone_size: once; v_call: TRBV12-3/TRBV12-4; d_call: TRBD1; cdr3_nt: TGTGCCAGCAGTTCGAGCGGCAGGGGGCAGCTAGATACGCAGTATTTT; cdr3_aa: CASSSSGRGQLDTQYF
j_call: TRBJ2-7; clone_size: many; v_call: TRBV6-2/TRBV6-3; d_call: TRBD2; cdr3_nt: TGTGCCAGCAGTTACTCAAGGACTAGCGGGTCCTACGAGCAGTACTTC; cdr3_aa: CASSYSRTSGSYEQYF
j_call: TRBJ1-4; clone_size: -; v_call: TRBV28; d_call: -; cdr3_nt: TGTGCCAGCAGTGACCGAGGGTACACAACTAATGAAAAACTGTTTTTT; cdr3_aa: CASSDRGYTTNEKLFF
j_call: TRBJ2-7; clone_size: -; v_call: TRBV20-1; d_call: -; cdr3_nt: TGCAGTGCTAGAGTAGGGTGGGGTGAGCAGTACTTC; cdr3_aa: CSARVGWGEQYF
j_call: TRBJ2-2; clone_size: few; v_call: TRBV5-1; d_call: TRBD1; cdr3_nt: TGCGCCAGCAGCGCCGGACAGGGCCCAGGGGAGCTGTTTTTT; cdr3_aa: CASSAGQGPGELFF
j_call: TRBJ1-4; clone_size: -; v_call: TRBV6-1; d_call: -; cdr3_nt: TGTGCCAGCAGTGAATTGGCAGGGCTCTCTCCTAATGAAAAACTGTTTTTT; cdr3_aa: CASSELAGLSPNEKLFF
j_call: TRBJ1-6; clone_size: few; v_call: TRBV20-1; d_call: TRBD1; cdr3_nt: TGCAGTGCTACGGACAGGGAGAGCTCACCCCTCCACTTT; cdr3_aa: CSATDRESSPLHF
j_call: TRBJ1-4; clone_size: few; v_call: TRBV29-1; d_call: -; cdr3_nt: TGCAGCGTTCTGGACAGCTCTAATGAAAAACTGTTTTTT; cdr3_aa: CSVLDSSNEKLFF